The clone carrying this T cell receptor (beta chain) was seen only a few times. This sample stems from a study of blood T cell repertoires in COVID-19. Turning to the study itself: Sources were T cells, B-cell-depleted T cells, or PBMCs; the material itself was cDNA or gDNA.

The CDR3 length is 15 residues. V gave up 0 bases and J gave up 2 bases, with 10 bases separating them. Germline loops: CDR1 MGHRA, CDR2 YSYEKL. Here immunoSEQ multiplex PCR was the method, and the copy in TCRdb shows in-frame clones only, minus some. The data hold about 200,000 clones, with 82% observed a single time. Enrolled during active infection, Seattle patients were then followed longitudinally. This TCR was recovered from a woman aged 80 or over with COVID-19, enrolled during active disease. The chain carries TRBV4-1 and TRBJ1-2, with a weak D call TRBD1 (5 bases). Sequencing was done on a sample of peripheral blood. DNA of the CDR3: TGCGCCAGCAGCCAAGAGACAGCAAAGAACTATGGCTACACCTTC. It translates to CASSQETAKNYGYTF.